This T cell receptor beta chain derives from a study of blood T cells in healthy people across ages. Points from the study as a whole: Possibly confounding the expanded clonotype changes was the fact that donor CMV status was unknown. Getting older went along with TCR beta diversity per million T cells dropping roughly linearly.

Using a J-beta primer mix together with a sample-barcoded 5' primer, a second PCR was run for roughly 6 to 12 cycles. TCRdb re-derived calls from the 5' RACE reads in MiXCR, one entry per CDR3 protein. The data contain more than 1,400,000 distinct CDR3 sequences, approximately 40% of them singletons. Regarding this clonotype: As yet, its antigen is unknown.

This CDR3 has 14 amino acids. Germline V gene data show CDR1 as DFQATT and CDR2 as SNEGSKA (reference sequence). The sequenced material came from blood. This TCR was recovered from a woman under 30 in good health. V gene TRBV20-1 combines with J gene TRBJ2-1; TRBD1 or TRBD2 may be the D gene (6 bases each). The J call is uncertain, as TRBJ2-7 better fits the DNA end. The DNA of the CDR3 is TGCAGCCCGGAGGGGGAACCCTCCTACAATGAGCAGTACTTC. It is translated as CSPEGEPSYNEQYF.